Shown below are 24 T cell receptor beta chains from a single sample sequenced in a study of T cells expressing NK-cell markers. With the 5' RACE reads reprocessed, TCRdb shows one record per CDR3 protein and no DNA. This sample contains about 180,000 distinct CDR3 sequences. The sequenced sample consisted of blood T cells: a sorted CD56 or NKG2C T cell subset, CD4+ or CD8+ T cells, or bulk PBMC T cells (not recorded which). The receptors were sampled from a man aged 18 to 69 in good health.

The chain recombines TRBV15 with TRBJ2-3. The CDR3 is made up of 15 amino acids. The germline V gene encodes CDR1 LNHNV and CDR2 YYDKDF (reference sequence). CDR3 loop: CATREHGPTTDTQYF.

The rearrangement uses TRBV28 and TRBJ1-2; TCRdb returns TRBD1, unconfirmable since there is no DNA. CDR3 length: 15 residues. The germline V gene has CDR1 MDHEN and CDR2 SYDVKM. This chain's CDR3 is CASKTGYLSNYGYTF.

The gene calls are TRBV29-1 and TRBJ1-1; the D call from TCRdb, TRBD1, cannot be confirmed without DNA. The CDR3 extends over 15 amino acids. Germline V gene data show CDR1 as SQVTM and CDR2 as ANQGSEA. The CDR3 spells CSVDLPGEMNTEAFF.

The V and J genes are TRBV9 and TRBJ1-2; TCRdb picks TRBD1, but there is no DNA to check that call. Germline assignment: CDR1 SGDLS and CDR2 YYNGEE. The CDR3 loop spans 18 amino acids. The CDR3 loop reads CASSVGARTDKANYGYTF.

This chain uses TRBV18 with TRBJ2-7; TCRdb reports TRBD1, a call that lacks DNA to check it against. The germline V gene has CDR1 KGHSH and CDR2 LQKENI. The CDR3 consists of 16 residues. The CDR3 sequence is CASSPPGPKGGREQYF. Supplemented by reference TRBV18 and TRBJ2-7, the full variable domain reads NAGVMQNPRHLVRRRGQEARLRCSPMKGHSHVYWYRQLPEEGLKFMVYLQKENIIDESGMPKERFSAEFPKEGPSILRIQQVVRGDSAAYFCASSPPGPKGGREQYFGPGTRLTVT.

The chain carries TRBV27 and TRBJ1-5; TCRdb designates TRBD1, a call that cannot be tested without DNA. CDR3 size: 14 residues. Germline V gives CDR1 MNHEY, CDR2 SMNVEV (reference sequence). This chain's CDR3 is CASNPGQTNQPQHF.

V gene TRBV29-1 combines with J gene TRBJ1-2. Germline CDR1 SQVTM, CDR2 ANQGSEA. The CDR3 extends over 13 amino acids. The CDR3 sequence: CSVDGSFLYGYTF.

The gene calls are TRBV2 and TRBJ2-3. Germline CDR1 is SNHLY and CDR2 is FYNNEI. CDR3 size: 13 residues. This CDR3 reads CASSPSTIDTQYF.

The chain combines TRBV19 with TRBJ2-3. Germline values: CDR1 LNHDA, CDR2 SQIVND (reference sequence). The CDR3 sequence is 14 residues long. The CDR3 loop is CASSMGMLGDTQYF.

The chain uses TRBV20-1 and TRBJ2-3; TCRdb outputs TRBD2, but without DNA this stays unchecked. This CDR3 comprises 15 residues. Germline lookup yields CDR1 DFQATT and CDR2 SNEGSKA (reference sequence). The CDR3 spells CSAWPLGDSTDTQYF.

J is TRBJ2-7 and V is TRBV6-1; TCRdb indicates TRBD1, and absent DNA this call remains unverified. Germline CDR1 reads MNHNS; CDR2 reads SASEGT. The CDR3 length is 14 residues. The CDR3 is CASATGTGGYEQYF.

This chain connects TRBV9 to TRBJ2-3. The CDR3 length is 15 residues. The germline V gene encodes CDR1 SGDLS and CDR2 YYNGEE. CDR3 residues: CASSVDGLATDTQYF.

This chain connects TRBV11-1 to TRBJ2-1; lacking DNA, the TRBD2 call made by TCRdb goes unchecked. The CDR3 is made up of 18 amino acids. The V gene's germline CDR1 is SGHAT and CDR2 FQDESV (reference sequence). The CDR3 sequence is CASSFLGTSGGPYNEQFF.

V gene TRBV14 combines with J gene TRBJ2-2; no DNA is available, so the TRBD1 call from TCRdb remains unchecked. Germline lookup yields CDR1 SGHDN and CDR2 FVKESK. This CDR3 spans 15 amino acids. CDR3 sequence: CASSLGTEYTGELFF.

J is TRBJ2-1 and V is TRBV6-1; the TRBD1 assignment by TCRdb is unverifiable without DNA. This CDR3 is built from 13 residues. Germline CDR1 and CDR2: MNHNS and SASEGT. CDR3 in amino acids: CASSEPPLWEQFF.

This rearrangement joins TRBV6-1 to TRBJ1-5. This CDR3 is built from 15 residues. From germline, CDR1 is MNHNS and CDR2 SASEGT. CDR3 amino acids: CASSGLLNSNQPQHF.

The chain couples TRBV9 to TRBJ1-1; TCRdb calls TRBD1, which cannot be checked without DNA. The CDR3 covers 15 residues. CDR1 SGDLS and CDR2 YYNGEE come from the germline V gene. CDR3 sequence reads: CASSVARGGGTEAFF.

The chain is built from TRBV29-1 and TRBJ1-1; TCRdb calls TRBD1, which cannot be checked without DNA. Germline V lookup: CDR1 SQVTM, CDR2 ANQGSEA. This CDR3 has 13 residues. This CDR3 is CSLGTRELPEAFF.

V is TRBV28 and J is TRBJ2-7; TCRdb picks TRBD1, but there is no DNA to check that call. Germline lookup yields CDR1 MDHEN and CDR2 SYDVKM. The CDR3 totals 14 residues. The CDR3 reads CASRRDGFLYEQFF.

The V gene is TRBV7-9, the J gene TRBJ2-3; the TCRdb call, TRBD2, lacks DNA for checking. This CDR3 is 15 amino acids long. Germline CDR1 reads SEHNR; CDR2 reads FQNEAQ (reference sequence). The CDR3 sequence: CASSPPGGGGDTQYF.

The chain is built from TRBV10-2 and TRBJ2-2; TCRdb gives TRBD2 as the D gene, but with no DNA this cannot be confirmed. CDR1 is WSHSY, CDR2 SAAADI, per germline. The length of the CDR3 is 16 residues. The chain's CDR3 is CASSENRGGRAGELFF.

This chain connects TRBV12-3 or TRBV12-4 to TRBJ1-5; absent DNA, TCRdb's TRBD1 call cannot be checked. The CDR3 runs 16 residues. CDR3 sequence reads: CASSLVVTAINQPQHF.

The chain links TRBV12-3 or TRBV12-4 to TRBJ2-7. This CDR3 contains 15 residues. The CDR3 region is CASTERETTFKRQYF.

The chain couples TRBV28 to TRBJ1-1. There are 13 residues in the CDR3. CDR1 is MDHEN and CDR2 is SYDVKM in the germline V gene. The CDR3 loop reads CASSLISGTEAFF.